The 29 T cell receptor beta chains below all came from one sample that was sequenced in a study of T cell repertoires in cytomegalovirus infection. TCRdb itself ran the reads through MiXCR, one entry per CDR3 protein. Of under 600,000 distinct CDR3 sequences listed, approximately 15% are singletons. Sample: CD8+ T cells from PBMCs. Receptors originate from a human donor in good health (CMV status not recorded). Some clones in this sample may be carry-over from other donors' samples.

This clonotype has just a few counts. The CDR3 spells CASSPVSGTVANTGELFF. In nucleotides, the CDR3 is TGTGCCAGCAGCCCAGTTTCCGGGACAGTCGCGAACACCGGGGAGCTGTTTTTT. The rearrangement links TRBV2 to TRBJ2-2, with 7 bases identical to TRBD1. Germline assignment: CDR1 SNHLY and CDR2 FYNNEI. V lost 6 bases and J lost 0; bases outside the gene matches: 13. This CDR3 is built from 18 residues. The full variable domain, rest sourced from reference TRBV2 and TRBJ2-2, is EPEVTQTPSHQVTQMGQEVILRCVPISNHLYFYWYRQILGQKVEFLVSFYNNEISEKSEIFDDQFSVERPDGSNFTLKIRSTKLEDSAMYFCASSPVSGTVANTGELFFGEGSRLTVL.

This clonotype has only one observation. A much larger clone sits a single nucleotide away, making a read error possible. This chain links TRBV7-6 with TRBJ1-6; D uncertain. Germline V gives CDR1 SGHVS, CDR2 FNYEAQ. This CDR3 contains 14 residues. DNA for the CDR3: TGTGCCAGCAGCGTCGGACGGACTAATTCACCCCTCCAATTT. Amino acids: CASSVGRTNSPLQF.

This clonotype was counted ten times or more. The CDR3 region is CASSQETRTGYYNEQFF. In DNA, the CDR3 is TGTGCCAGCAGCCAAGAAACCCGGACAGGGTACTACAATGAGCAGTTCTTC. The rearrangement links TRBV4-2 to TRBJ2-1; 8 positions agree with TRBD1. With 0 bases clipped from V and 3 bases from J, the junction kept 7 bases outside the gene matches. The CDR3 covers 17 residues. Germline assignment: CDR1 LGHNA and CDR2 YNFKEQ.

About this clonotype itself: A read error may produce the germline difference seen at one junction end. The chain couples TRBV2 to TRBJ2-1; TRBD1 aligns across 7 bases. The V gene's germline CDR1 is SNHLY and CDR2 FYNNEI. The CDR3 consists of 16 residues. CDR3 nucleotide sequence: TGTGACAGCACCCCTCCCCCTGGGACAGCTTACAATGAGCAGTTCTTC. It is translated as CDSTPPPGTAYNEQFF.

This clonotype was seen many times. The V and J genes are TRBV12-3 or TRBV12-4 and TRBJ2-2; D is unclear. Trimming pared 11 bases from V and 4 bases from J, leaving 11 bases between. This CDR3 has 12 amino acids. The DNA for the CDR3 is TGTGCCGAGAAACGGTCCACCGGGGAGCTGTTTTTT. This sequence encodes CAEKRSTGELFF.

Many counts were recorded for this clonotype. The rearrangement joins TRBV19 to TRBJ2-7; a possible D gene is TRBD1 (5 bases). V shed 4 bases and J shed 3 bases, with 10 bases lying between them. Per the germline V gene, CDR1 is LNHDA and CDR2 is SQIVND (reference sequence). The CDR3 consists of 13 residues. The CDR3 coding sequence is TGTGCCAGTAGTAAGGGGCCTATCTACGAGCAGTACTTC. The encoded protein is CASSKGPIYEQYF.

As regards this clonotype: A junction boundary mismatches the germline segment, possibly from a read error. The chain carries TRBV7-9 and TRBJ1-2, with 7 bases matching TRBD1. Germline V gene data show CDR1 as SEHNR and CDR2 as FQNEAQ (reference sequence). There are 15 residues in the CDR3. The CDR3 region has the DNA TGTGCCAACAGCCCCCGGACAGGACAGTCTCATGGCTACACCTTC. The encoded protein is CANSPRTGQSHGYTF.

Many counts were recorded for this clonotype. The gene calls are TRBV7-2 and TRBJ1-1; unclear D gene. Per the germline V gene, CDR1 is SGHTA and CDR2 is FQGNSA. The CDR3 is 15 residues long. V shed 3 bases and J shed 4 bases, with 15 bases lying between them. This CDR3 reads CASSFLVRGGTEAFF. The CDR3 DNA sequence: TGTGCCAGCAGCTTCCTCGTCCGAGGAGGCACTGAAGCTTTCTTT.

CDR3 amino acids: CASSVGVGEQAWGYTF. CDR3 nucleotide sequence: TGTGCCAGCAGCGTAGGAGTAGGGGAACAGGCCTGGGGCTACACCTTC. The J gene is TRBJ1-2, the V gene TRBV9; D possibly corresponds to TRBD1 (5 bases). The V gene lost 0 bases and the J gene lost 8 bases, with 20 bases spanning the gap. Germline V gene data show CDR1 as SGDLS and CDR2 as YYNGEE. CDR3 length: 16 residues.

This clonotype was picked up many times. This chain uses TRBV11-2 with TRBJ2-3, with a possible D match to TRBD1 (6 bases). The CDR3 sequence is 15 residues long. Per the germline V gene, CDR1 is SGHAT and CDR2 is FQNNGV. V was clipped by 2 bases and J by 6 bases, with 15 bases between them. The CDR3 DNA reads TGTGCCAGCAGCTTATCACAGGGAGATAAGGATACGCAGTATTTT. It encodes CASSLSQGDKDTQYF.

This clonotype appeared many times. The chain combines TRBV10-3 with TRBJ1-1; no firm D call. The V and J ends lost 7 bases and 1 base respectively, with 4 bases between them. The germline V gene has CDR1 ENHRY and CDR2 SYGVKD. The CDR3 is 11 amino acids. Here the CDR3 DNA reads TGTGCCATCAAGGAGAACACTGAAGCTTTCTTT. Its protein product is CAIKENTEAFF.

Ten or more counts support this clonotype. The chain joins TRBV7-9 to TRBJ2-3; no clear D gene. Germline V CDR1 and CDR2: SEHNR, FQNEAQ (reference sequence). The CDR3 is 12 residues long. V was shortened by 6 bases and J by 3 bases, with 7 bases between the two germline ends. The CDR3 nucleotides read TGTGCCAGCAGAGTCTCTACAGATACGCAGTATTTT. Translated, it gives CASRVSTDTQYF.

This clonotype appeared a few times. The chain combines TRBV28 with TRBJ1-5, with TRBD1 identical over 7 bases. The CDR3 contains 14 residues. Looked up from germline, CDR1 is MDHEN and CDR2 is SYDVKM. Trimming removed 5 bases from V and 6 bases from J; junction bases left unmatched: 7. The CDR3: CASSPRQGGQPQHF. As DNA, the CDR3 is TGTGCCAGCAGTCCCCGACAGGGTGGTCAGCCCCAGCATTTT.

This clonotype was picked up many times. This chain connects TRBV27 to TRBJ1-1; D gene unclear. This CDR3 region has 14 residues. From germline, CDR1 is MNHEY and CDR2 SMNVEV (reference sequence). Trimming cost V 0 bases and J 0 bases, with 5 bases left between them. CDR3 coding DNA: TGTGCCAGCAGTTTATCGGCTGTGAACACTGAAGCTTTCTTT. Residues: CASSLSAVNTEAFF.

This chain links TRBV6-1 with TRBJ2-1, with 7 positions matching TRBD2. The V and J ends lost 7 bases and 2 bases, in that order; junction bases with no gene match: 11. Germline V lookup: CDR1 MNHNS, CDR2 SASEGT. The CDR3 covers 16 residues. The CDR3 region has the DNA TGTGCCAGCACCCATTCTTCAAGCGGGGCCTACAATGAGCAGTTCTTC. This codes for CASTHSSSGAYNEQFF.

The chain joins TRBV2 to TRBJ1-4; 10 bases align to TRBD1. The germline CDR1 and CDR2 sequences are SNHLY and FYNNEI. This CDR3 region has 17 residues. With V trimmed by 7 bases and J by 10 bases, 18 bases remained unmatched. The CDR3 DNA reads TGTGCCAGCAAGATGACAGGGGGCCTTTTAAGAGAGGGAAAACTGTTTTTT. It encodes CASKMTGGLLREGKLFF.

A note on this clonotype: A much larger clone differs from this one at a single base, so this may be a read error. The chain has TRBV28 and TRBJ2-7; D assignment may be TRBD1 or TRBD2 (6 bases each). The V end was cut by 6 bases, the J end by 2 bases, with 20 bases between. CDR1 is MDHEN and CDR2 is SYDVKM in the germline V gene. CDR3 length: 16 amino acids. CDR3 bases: TGTGCCAGCAGCACAGTTCGGGGGCACACACCCTACGAGCAGTACTTC. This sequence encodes CASSTVRGHTPYEQYF.

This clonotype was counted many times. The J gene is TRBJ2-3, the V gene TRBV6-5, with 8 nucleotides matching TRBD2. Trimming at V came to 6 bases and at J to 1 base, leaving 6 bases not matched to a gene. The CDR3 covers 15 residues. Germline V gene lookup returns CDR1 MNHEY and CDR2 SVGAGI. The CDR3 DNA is TGTGCCAGCAGGACCGTAGCGGGACGCACAGATACGCAGTATTTT. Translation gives CASRTVAGRTDTQYF.

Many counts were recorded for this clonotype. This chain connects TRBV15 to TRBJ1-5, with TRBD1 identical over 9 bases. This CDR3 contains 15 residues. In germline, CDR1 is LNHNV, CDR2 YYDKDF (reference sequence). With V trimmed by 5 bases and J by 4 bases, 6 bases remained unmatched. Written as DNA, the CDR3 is TGTGCCACCAGCCTTGGACAGGGGCCTAATCAGCCCCAGCATTTT. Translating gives CATSLGQGPNQPQHF.

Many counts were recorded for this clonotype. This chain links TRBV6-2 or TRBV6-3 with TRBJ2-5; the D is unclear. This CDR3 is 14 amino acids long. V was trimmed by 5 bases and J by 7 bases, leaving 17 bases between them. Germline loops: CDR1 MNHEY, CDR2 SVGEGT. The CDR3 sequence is CASSGTDQVGTQYF. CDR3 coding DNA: TGTGCCAGCAGTGGAACCGACCAGGTCGGGACCCAGTACTTC.

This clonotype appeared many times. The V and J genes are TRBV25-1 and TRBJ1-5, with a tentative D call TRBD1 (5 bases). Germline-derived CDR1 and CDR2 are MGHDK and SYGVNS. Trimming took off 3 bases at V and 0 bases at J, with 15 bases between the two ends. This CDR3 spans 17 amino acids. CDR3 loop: CASSDHRDGDSNQPQHF. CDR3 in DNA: TGTGCCAGCAGTGACCACCGGGACGGGGATAGCAATCAGCCCCAGCATTTT.

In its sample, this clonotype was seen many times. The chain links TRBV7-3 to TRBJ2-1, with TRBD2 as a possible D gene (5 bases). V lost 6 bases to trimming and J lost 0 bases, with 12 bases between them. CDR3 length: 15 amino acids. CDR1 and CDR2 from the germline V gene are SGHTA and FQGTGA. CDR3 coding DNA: TGTGCCAGCAGGTCAGCGGAGAGCTCCTACAATGAGCAGTTCTTC. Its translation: CASRSAESSYNEQFF.

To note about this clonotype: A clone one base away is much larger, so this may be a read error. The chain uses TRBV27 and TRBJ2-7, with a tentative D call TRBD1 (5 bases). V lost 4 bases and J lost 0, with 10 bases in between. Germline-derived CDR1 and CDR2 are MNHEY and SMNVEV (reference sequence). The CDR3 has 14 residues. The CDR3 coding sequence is TGTGCCAGCAGTTCCACCAGGGCCTCCTACGAGCAGTACTTC. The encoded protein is CASSSTRASYEQYF.

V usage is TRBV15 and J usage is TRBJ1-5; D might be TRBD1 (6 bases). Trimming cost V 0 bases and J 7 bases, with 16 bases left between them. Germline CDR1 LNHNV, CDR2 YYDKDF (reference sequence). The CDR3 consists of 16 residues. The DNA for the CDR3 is TGTGCCACCAGCAGAGATAAGGCAGGGGTAGGCCAGCCCCAGCATTTT. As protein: CATSRDKAGVGQPQHF.

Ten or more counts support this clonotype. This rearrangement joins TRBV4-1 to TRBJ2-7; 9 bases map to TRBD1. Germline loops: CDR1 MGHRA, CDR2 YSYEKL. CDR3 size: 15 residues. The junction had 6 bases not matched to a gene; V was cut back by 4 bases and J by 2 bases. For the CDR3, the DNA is TGCGCCAGCAGCCTCACGGGACAGGGAGCCTACGAGCAGTACTTC. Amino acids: CASSLTGQGAYEQYF.

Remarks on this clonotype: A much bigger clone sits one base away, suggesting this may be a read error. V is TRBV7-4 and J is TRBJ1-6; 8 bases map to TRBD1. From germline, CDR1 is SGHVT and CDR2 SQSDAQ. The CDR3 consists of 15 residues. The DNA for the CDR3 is TGTGCCAGCAGCGACGGACAGGGACAGAATTCACCCCACCACTTT. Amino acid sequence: CASSDGQGQNSPHHF.

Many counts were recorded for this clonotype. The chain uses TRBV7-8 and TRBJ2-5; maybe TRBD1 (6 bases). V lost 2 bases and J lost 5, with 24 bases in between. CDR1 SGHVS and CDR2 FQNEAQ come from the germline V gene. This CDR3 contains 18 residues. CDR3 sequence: CASSLRDTLAPPWETQYF. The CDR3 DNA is TGTGCCAGCAGCTTACGGGACACCCTAGCCCCTCCATGGGAGACCCAGTACTTC.

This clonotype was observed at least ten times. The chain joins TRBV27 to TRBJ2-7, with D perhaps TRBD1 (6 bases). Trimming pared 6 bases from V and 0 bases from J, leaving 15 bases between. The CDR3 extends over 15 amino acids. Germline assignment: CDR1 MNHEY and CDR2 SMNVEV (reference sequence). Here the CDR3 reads CASRTLQGLSYEQYF. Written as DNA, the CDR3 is TGTGCCAGCAGAACCTTACAGGGTCTCTCCTACGAGCAGTACTTC.

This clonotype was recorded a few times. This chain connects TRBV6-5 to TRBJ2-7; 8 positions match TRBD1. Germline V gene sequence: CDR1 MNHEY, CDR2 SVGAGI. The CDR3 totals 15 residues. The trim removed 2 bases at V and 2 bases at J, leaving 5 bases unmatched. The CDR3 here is CASSYGTGNPYEQYF. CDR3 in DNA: TGTGCCAGCAGTTACGGGACAGGCAACCCCTACGAGCAGTACTTC.